The rows below give T cell receptor beta chains drawn from one sample of a study of T cells in Graves' hyperthyroidism and ophthalmopathy. MiXCR was run by TCRdb on the multiplex PCR reads, yielding one entry per CDR3 protein. The repertoire has about 760,000 distinct CDR3 sequences, about a third of them found once; the top ten carry roughly 30%. Sequenced material: blood. The receptors shown here come from a woman in her 40s with Graves' hyperthyroidism. CDR3s leave out the opening cysteine and the closing phenylalanine or tryptophan. Fields, in order: J gene, V gene, CDR3 length, CDR3 protein.

TRBJ1-1	TRBV19	13	ASNIVGQGKSEAF
TRBJ1-2	TRBV2	13	ASVVRGLGNYGYT
TRBJ1-6	TRBV7-4	10	ASRVLNSPLH
TRBJ1-6	TRBV11-2	13	ASSLDTTESSPLH
TRBJ2-5	TRBV7-8	14	ASSPRLSRAGETQY
TRBJ2-7	TRBV7-3	12	ASSFGGESYGQY
TRBJ1-1	TRBV10-3	14	ASSEGTGIPYTEAF
TRBJ1-1	TRBV7-2	14	ASSLVGLGGALGAF
TRBJ1-1	TRBV25-1	15	ARGLDDRPCVCTEAF
TRBJ1-6	TRBV9	11	ASSPQQGTPLH
TRBJ1-3	TRBV7-2	15	ASSAPQAALSGNTTY
TRBJ1-4	TRBV7-9	12	ASSSRTGGEKLF
TRBJ2-7	TRBV20-1	11	SANVAGAYEQY
TRBJ1-1	TRBV5-1	10	ASSPGDSEAF
TRBJ2-7	TRBV7-2	14	ASSTPDRAALYEQY
TRBJ1-2	TRBV12-3/TRBV12-4	13	ASSLDRSTAHGYT
TRBJ1-2	TRBV20-1	11	SARSGSTYGYT
TRBJ1-1	TRBV6-1	12	ASIVRVGGTEAF
TRBJ2-6	TRBV15	13	ATSYTRSGANVLT
TRBJ1-5	TRBV4-2	14	ASSQSRTVSNQPQH
TRBJ1-2	TRBV6-5	12	ASSYPGSHYGYT
TRBJ1-2	TRBV12-3/TRBV12-4	11	ASSLLGTPGYT
TRBJ1-1	TRBV7-2	13	ASGTGSFSRTEAF
TRBJ2-7	TRBV5-4	12	ASSRTSSTYEQY
TRBJ1-2	TRBV28	10	ASSDPGSGYT
TRBJ2-7	TRBV19	13	ASSMFGGRDYEQY
TRBJ1-6	TRBV30	11	AWSVSGESPLH
TRBJ1-6	TRBV25-1	10	AYRGRDSPLH
TRBJ2-5	TRBV7-2	13	ASSHVGRGGKTQY
TRBJ2-3	TRBV20-1	12	SATTPMSVDTQY
TRBJ1-1	TRBV12-3/TRBV12-4	12	ASSYPRVNTEAF
TRBJ1-2	TRBV10-3	8	AITAYGYT
TRBJ1-1	TRBV2	11	ASSVNSNTEAF
TRBJ2-7	TRBV7-2	14	ASSLFRGGYPYEQY
TRBJ2-1	TRBV7-9	13	ASSLGQGGYNEQF
TRBJ2-5	TRBV27	14	ASSSFGAGGLETQY
TRBJ1-1	TRBV12-3/TRBV12-4	14	ASSYPRTGVNTEAF
TRBJ2-3	TRBV12-3/TRBV12-4	9	ASTQGDTQY
TRBJ1-1	TRBV10-3	9	AISANAEAF
TRBJ1-6	TRBV19	14	ASRGGYGGPNSPLH
TRBJ1-1	TRBV12-3/TRBV12-4	11	ASNPAGAHEAF
TRBJ2-2	TRBV6-1	13	ASSRDIPDTGELF
TRBJ2-7	TRBV10-3	14	AIRQPGTSSSYEQY
TRBJ1-1	TRBV7-9	9	ASSQLFEAF
TRBJ2-7	TRBV5-4	12	ASSWGTAKDEQY
TRBJ1-2	TRBV7-2	11	ASSLARGHGYT
TRBJ2-2	TRBV2	13	ASSEGGSDTGELF